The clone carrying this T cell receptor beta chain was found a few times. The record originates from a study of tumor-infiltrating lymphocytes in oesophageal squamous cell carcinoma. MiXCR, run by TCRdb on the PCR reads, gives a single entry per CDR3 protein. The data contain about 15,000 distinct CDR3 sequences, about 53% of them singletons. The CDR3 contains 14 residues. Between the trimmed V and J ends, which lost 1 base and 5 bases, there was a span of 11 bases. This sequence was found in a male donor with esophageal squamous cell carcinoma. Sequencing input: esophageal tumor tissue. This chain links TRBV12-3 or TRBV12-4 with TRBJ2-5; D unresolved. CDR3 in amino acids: CASSLVVASETQYF. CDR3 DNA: TGTGCCAGCAGTTTAGTGGTAGCCTCCGAGACCCAGTACTTC.